This TCR beta chain was captured in a study of T cells in Graves' hyperthyroidism and ophthalmopathy. This clonotype was detected many times. Its antigen is not identified. Study results and caveats: Blood also showed most of the thyroid clonotypes that were expanded above 0.001.

The CDR3 loop spans 13 amino acids. CDR1 SGHAT and CDR2 FQDESV come from the germline V gene (reference sequence). V shed 7 bases and J 5 bases; nucleotides not matched to a gene: 6. The investigators amplified TCR beta CDR3 regions from RNA transcripts. RT-PCR in the first round (using the HTBI primer set) targeted the TCR CDR3. TCRdb processed the multiplex PCR reads anew with MiXCR; each CDR3 protein has one entry. The sample includes over 200,000 distinct CDR3 sequences, 15% to 20% of them seen just once. The source material was blood. The rearrangement links TRBV11-1 to TRBJ1-1; TRBD1 matches at 8 bases. The TCR originated in a man in his fifties or sixties with Graves' hyperthyroidism. The CDR3: CASNPTGETEAFF. For the CDR3, the DNA is TGTGCCAGCAACCCGACAGGGGAAACTGAAGCTTTCTTT. Drawing the rest from reference TRBV11-1 and TRBJ1-1, the complete variable domain is EAEVAQSPRYKITEKSQAVAFWCDPISGHATLYWYRQILGQGPELLVQFQDESVVDDSQLPKDRFSAERLKGVDSTLKIQPAELGDSAMYLCASNPTGETEAFFGQGTRLTVV.